A selection of T cell receptor beta chains follows, all from one sample in a study of Ad26.COV2.S vaccination and SARS-CoV-2 variants. Assay: immunoSEQ multiplex PCR; the TCRdb copy retains only in-frame clones and omits some. The sample records roughly 380,000 clones, 92% being singletons. Sequenced here: peripheral blood, sampled after recovery from COVID-19. These receptors originate from a human donor who had recovered from COVID-19. CDR3s include the opening cysteine and the closing phenylalanine or tryptophan. A D gene is named only where the DNA matches it firmly. Some rows mark clone size as missing; the rest say once, few, many or name a class of expanded clone.

J gene,V gene,D gene,clone size,CDR3 protein,CDR3 DNA
TRBJ2-4,TRBV25-1,.,.,CASTPPGNTKNIQYF,TGTGCCAGCACCCCCCCAGGGAATACCAAAAACATTCAGTACTTC
TRBJ2-1,TRBV24-1,TRBD1,.,CATSEGQGPPNEQFF,TGTGCCACCAGTGAGGGACAGGGCCCTCCAAATGAGCAGTTCTTC
TRBJ2-1,TRBV5-1,.,.,CASSWGTIATPEQFF,TGCGCCAGCAGCTGGGGGACCATAGCTACCCCAGAGCAGTTCTTC
TRBJ1-6,TRBV11-2,TRBD1,.,CASSLGTGVNSPLHF,TGTGCCAGCAGCCTTGGGACAGGGGTGAATTCACCCCTCCACTTT
TRBJ2-2,TRBV2,.,once,CASRLGGAGELFF,TGTGCCAGCAGATTAGGGGGGGCCGGGGAGCTGTTTTTT
TRBJ2-6,TRBV7-8,.,few,CASSLARDGPSGANVLTF,TGTGCCAGCAGCCTAGCCCGGGACGGCCCATCTGGGGCCAACGTCCTGACTTTC
TRBJ2-2,TRBV10-1,.,.,CASSVFRGSSSGELFF,TGCGCCAGCAGTGTGTTCAGGGGATCAAGTTCCGGGGAGCTGTTTTTT
TRBJ1-5,TRBV6-2/TRBV6-3,.,.,CASSYGEGNQPQHF,TGTGCCAGCAGTTACGGGGAGGGGAATCAGCCCCAGCATTTT
TRBJ1-2,TRBV6-5,TRBD1,.,CASRGTGAHYGYTF,TGTGCCAGCAGGGGGACAGGGGCTCACTATGGCTACACCTTC
TRBJ1-2,TRBV27,.,.,CASSSHADWGGYTF,TGTGCCAGCAGTTCCCACGCCGATTGGGGCGGCTACACCTTC
TRBJ1-3,TRBV18,.,.,CASSPVSGSGNTIYF,TGTGCCAGCTCACCCGTTAGCGGCTCTGGAAACACCATATATTTT
TRBJ2-7,TRBV2,.,.,CASSEEFQGSYEQYF,TGTGCCAGCAGTGAAGAGTTTCAGGGGTCCTACGAGCAGTACTTC
TRBJ1-5,TRBV6-2/TRBV6-3,.,.,CASSYGQSSNQPQHF,TGTGCCAGCAGTTATGGCCAGTCTAGCAATCAGCCCCAGCATTTT
TRBJ1-1,TRBV2,.,.,CASSEASF,TGTGCCAGCAGTGAGGCTTCTTTT
TRBJ1-4,TRBV12-5,TRBD1,.,CASGLDAGGGEKLFF,TGTGCTAGTGGTTTGGACGCAGGGGGAGGTGAAAAACTGTTTTTT
TRBJ2-7,TRBV7-8,TRBD1,.,CASSLGGQVFHEQYF,TGTGCCAGCAGCTTAGGGGGACAGGTATTTCACGAGCAGTACTTC
TRBJ2-3,TRBV5-6,.,.,CASSSRVRAGTDTQYF,TGTGCCAGCAGCTCCCGGGTCAGGGCCGGCACAGATACGCAGTATTTT
TRBJ2-2,TRBV5-4,TRBD1,.,CASLALGQGLPGELFF,TGTGCCAGTCTAGCTTTGGGACAGGGATTGCCCGGGGAGCTGTTTTTT
TRBJ2-4,TRBV7-2,TRBD1,.,CASSISGTGADIQYF,TGTGCCAGCAGCATATCCGGGACAGGGGCGGACATTCAGTACTTC
TRBJ2-2,TRBV18,.,.,CASSPPRSHSKYTGELFF,TGTGCCAGCTCACCACCAAGGTCCCACTCGAAATACACCGGGGAGCTGTTTTTT
TRBJ2-3,TRBV7-2,TRBD2,.,CASSSPRGRGASDTQYF,TGTGCCAGCAGCTCCCCGCGGGGGCGGGGGGCTTCAGATACGCAGTATTTT
TRBJ2-4,TRBV2,.,.,CASSLRQDIQYF,TGTGCCAGCAGTCTCAGACAGGACATTCAGTACTTC
TRBJ2-3,TRBV11-2,.,.,CASSSIRVLRTDTQYF,TGTGCCAGCAGCTCAATAAGGGTCCTAAGAACAGATACGCAGTATTTT
TRBJ2-1,TRBV4-1,TRBD1,.,CASSQVRQGARNEQFF,TGCGCCAGCAGCCAAGTTCGGCAGGGGGCGCGAAATGAGCAGTTCTTC
TRBJ2-3,TRBV6-5,TRBD2,.,CASCTVAGDTDTQYF,TGTGCCAGCTGTACTGTAGCGGGGGACACAGATACGCAGTATTTT
TRBJ1-2,TRBV19,.,.,CASMVGGGYTF,TGTGCCAGTATGGTCGGCGGCGGCTACACCTTC
TRBJ1-5,TRBV11-2,.,.,CASSLVRGQPQHF,TGTGCCAGCAGCTTAGTCCGGGGTCAGCCCCAGCATTTT
TRBJ2-7,TRBV4-1,TRBD1,.,CASSLTGDSVFYEQYF,TGCGCCAGCAGCTTGACCGGGGACAGCGTATTCTACGAGCAGTACTTC
TRBJ2-1,TRBV12-3/TRBV12-4,.,.,CASRSSPYNEQFF,TGTGCCAGCAGGTCTTCTCCCTACAATGAGCAGTTCTTC
TRBJ2-7,TRBV7-2,TRBD1,.,CASSPRQGSYEQYF,TGTGCCAGCAGCCCCCGACAGGGGTCCTACGAGCAGTACTTC
TRBJ1-2,TRBV2,TRBD1,.,CASSQTGTVHGYTF,TGTGCCAGCAGTCAAACCGGGACAGTCCATGGCTACACCTTC
TRBJ2-5,TRBV27,TRBD1,.,CASSADRVVKETQYF,TGTGCCAGCAGTGCAGACAGGGTGGTGAAAGAGACCCAGTACTTC
TRBJ2-7,TRBV19,.,.,CASSIVGLAYEQYF,TGTGCCAGTAGTATAGTTGGTCTCGCCTACGAGCAGTACTTC
TRBJ1-5,TRBV7-8,.,.,CASSPGTGSNQPQHF,TGTGCCAGCAGCCCAGGGACGGGTAGCAATCAGCCCCAGCATTTT
TRBJ1-1,TRBV4-1,TRBD1,.,CASSQRGQGAENTEAFF,TGCGCCAGCAGCCAACGGGGACAGGGGGCGGAGAACACTGAAGCTTTCTTT
TRBJ2-7,TRBV15,.,.,CATSRGRQGTGEQYF,TGTGCCACCAGCAGGGGAAGGCAGGGGACTGGCGAGCAGTACTTC